This TCR beta chain was recorded in a study of blood T cell repertoires in COVID-19. The germline V gene encodes CDR1 SGDLS and CDR2 YYNGEE. The CDR3 spans 15 residues. V lost 0 bases and J lost 10, with 17 bases in between. Participant age was about 18 to 89 years, and participants resided in fewer than 30 US areas. The study assigned cohorts using participant-reported clinical history. Here immunoSEQ multiplex PCR was the method, and the copy in TCRdb shows in-frame clones only, minus some. The profile covers some 250,000 clones, with 65% to 90% appearing a single time and 15% to 19% taken by the ten largest. This clone showed up just a few times.

The chain combines TRBV9 with TRBJ2-1; perhaps TRBD2 as D (6 bases). Sample: PBMCs or T cells enriched from blood (not recorded which). The sequence derives from a man aged 18 to 35 who had recovered from COVID-19. The CDR3 loop reads CASSVAYAGSWEQFF. CDR3 DNA sequence: TGTGCCAGCAGCGTAGCTTACGCGGGGAGTTGGGAGCAGTTCTTC.